This paragraph reports one TCR beta chain. The entry originates in a study of blood T cell repertoires in COVID-19. Study context: COVID-19 samples collected from the United States, Italy and Spain covered acute and convalescent phases. The analysed material was cDNA or gDNA that came from T cells, B-cell-depleted T cells, or PBMCs.

Trimming left V 8 bases short and J 3 bases short, with 22 bases between. CDR1 is SQVTM, CDR2 ANQGSEA, per germline. This CDR3 is 15 amino acids long. As handled by the study authors: Estimated nucleated cell counts came from reference gene primer amplification. Using immunoSEQ multiplex PCR, the repertoire was profiled, and TCRdb retains in-frame clones only, with some absent. That table gives V, J and clone size, and the DNA gave D and trimming. The data contain about 260,000 clones, about 89% of them singletons. V usage is TRBV29-1 and J usage is TRBJ1-1, with D possibly being TRBD1 (6 bases). The clonotype comes from a woman between 40 and 50 years old who had recovered from COVID-19. Specimen: peripheral blood. This CDR3 reads CSSRGPIGQHTEAFF. In DNA form, the CDR3 reads TGCAGCTCCCGTGGGCCAATTGGACAGCACACTGAAGCTTTCTTT. The full variable domain, completed using reference TRBV29-1 and TRBJ1-1, is SAVISQKPSRDICQRGTSLTIQCQVDSQVTMMFWYRQQPGQSLTLIATANQGSEATYESGFVIDKFPISRPNLTFSTLTVSNMSPEDSSIYLCSSRGPIGQHTEAFFGQGTRLTVV.